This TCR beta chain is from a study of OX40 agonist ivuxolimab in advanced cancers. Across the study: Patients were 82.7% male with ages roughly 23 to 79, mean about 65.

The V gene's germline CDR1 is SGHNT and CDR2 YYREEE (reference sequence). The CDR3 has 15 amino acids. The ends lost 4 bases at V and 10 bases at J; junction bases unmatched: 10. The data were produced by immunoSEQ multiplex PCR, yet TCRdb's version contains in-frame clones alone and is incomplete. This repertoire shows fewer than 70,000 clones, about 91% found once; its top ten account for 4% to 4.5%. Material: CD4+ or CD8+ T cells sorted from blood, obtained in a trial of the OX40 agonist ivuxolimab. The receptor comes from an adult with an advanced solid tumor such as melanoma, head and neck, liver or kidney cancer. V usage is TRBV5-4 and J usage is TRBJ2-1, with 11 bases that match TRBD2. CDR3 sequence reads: CASSPSLAGGEEQFF. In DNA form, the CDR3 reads TGTGCCAGCAGCCCGAGTCTAGCGGGAGGAGAAGAGCAGTTCTTC.